The clone carrying this T cell receptor beta chain has at least ten counts. These data originate in a study of T-cell reconstitution after alpha-beta-depleted transplantation in children. Unique molecular identifiers were incorporated when the TCRbeta library was constructed. TCRdb passed the PCR reads through MiXCR, listing each CDR3 protein once. The table shows 500,000 to 600,000 distinct CDR3 sequences, with around 17% occurring only once. The germline CDR1 and CDR2 sequences are LGHNA and YNFKEQ. Trimming took 0 bases from V and 4 from J, leaving 7 bases between them. The CDR3 runs to 13 residues.

This receptor was identified in a human donor who donated a stem cell graft to a child with acute lymphoblastic leukemia. This chain connects TRBV4-2 to TRBJ2-7; weak D call: TRBD1 (5 bases). This specimen was PBMCs from the stem cell graft donor, taken from the stem cell graft. This CDR3 is CASSQDSGYEQYF. DNA for the CDR3: TGTGCCAGCAGCCAAGACTCAGGGTACGAGCAGTACTTC.